This TCR beta chain originates from a study of blood T cell repertoires in COVID-19. Study overall: The United States, Italy and Spain supplied acute and convalescent COVID-19 samples. T cells, B-cell-depleted T cells, or PBMCs provided the cDNA or gDNA that served as material.

This clone was observed a few times. The authors' processing: Amplification of reference gene primers provided the estimated nucleated cell counts. The method was immunoSEQ multiplex PCR; TCRdb's version includes in-frame clones alone and lacks a portion of them. D and trimming were read from the DNA, whereas the V and J calls and clone size are those reported in that table. The table has 200,000 to 250,000 clones, roughly 90% seen once. The V gene lost 1 base and the J gene lost 1 base, with 5 bases spanning the gap. Germline loops: CDR1 SGHRS, CDR2 YFSETQ. CDR3 length: 13 residues. This receptor was taken from a man aged 25 to 40 who had recovered from COVID-19. Sequencing used peripheral blood. The J gene is TRBJ1-1, the V gene TRBV5-1; D is unresolved. The CDR3 DNA reads TGCGCCAGCAGCTTGCACGGGAACACTGAAGCTTTCTTT. Its protein is CASSLHGNTEAFF.